This TCR beta chain was sequenced for a study of CD8 T cells in ankylosing spondylitis. The CDR3 is made up of 13 amino acids. V lost 6 bases to trimming and J lost 7 bases; unmatched junction nucleotides: 11. In germline, CDR1 is DFQATT, CDR2 SNEGSKA (reference sequence). In regard to this clonotype: What it recognizes is unknown.

The study's findings and limits: There was reportedly significant enrichment of clones that were disease-linked in matched ankylosing spondylitis synovial fluid. Both synovial fluid and blood in reactive arthritis had previously been reported to carry some motif variants. Disease-linked clones were CD8+ and relatively rare in peripheral blood.

In making TCR beta libraries, quantitative 5'-RACE with molecular barcodes was used. Each CDR3 protein is one row after TCRdb ran MiXCR on the 5' RACE reads. The sample includes about 24,000 distinct CDR3 sequences, 17% seen only once; the top ten take 25% to 30%. This sequence originates from a male donor with ankylosing spondylitis or in good health (not recorded which). The sample taken for sequencing was blood. The chain recombines TRBV20-1 with TRBJ2-5; 7 bases fit TRBD1. The CDR3 region is CSATGAALGTQYF. CDR3 nucleotides: TGCAGTGCAACAGGGGCCGCTTTGGGGACCCAGTACTTC.